The clone carrying this TCR beta chain was observed once. The antigen remains undetermined. The V segment lost 7 bases and the J segment 4 bases; nucleotides outside the gene matches: 8. The length of the CDR3 is 16 residues. Germline V gene sequence: CDR1 LNHDA, CDR2 SQIVND (reference sequence). The data were obtained in a study of graft-versus-host responses after intestinal transplantation. Study-level information: Uniformly, recipients were administered anti-thymocyte globulin induction with subsequent tacrolimus and steroids for approximately three years.

Measured with immunoSEQ multiplex PCR; TCRdb has only the in-frame clones, and not every one. The profile shows approximately 120,000 clones, roughly nine tenths of them singletons. Study-wide points: Early post-transplant HvG declines tracked with peak circulating GvH clone levels. Recipient marrow contained GvH clones, some of which appeared first in ileum or blood.

This TCR came from a human donor who received an intestinal transplant. This specimen consisted of unstimulated CD4+ T cells sorted from spleen or lymph node cells, obtained before intestinal transplant. The chain carries TRBV19 and TRBJ2-2, with TRBD2 identical over 11 bases. CDR3 loop: CASKRLGTSGTGELFF. CDR3 DNA sequence: TGTGCCAGTAAGAGACTGGGGACTAGCGGCACCGGGGAGCTGTTTTTT.